The entry below describes one TCR beta chain. Its antigen remains unidentified. This specimen comes from a study of cytomegalovirus exposure and HLA in healthy donors. The donors were members of the validation cohort comprising approximately 110 subjects, separate from the roughly 670-subject first cohort. Study outcomes and limitations: Specificity of a few CMV-associated chains for CMV antigens was verified in vitro. Cytomegalovirus association was assigned to about 180 TCR beta chains. Usually a TCR sequence was rare, but some public TCRs were found in many donors.

Produced via immunoSEQ multiplex PCR; TCRdb's table is partial and in-frame only. The repertoire consists of fewer than 95,000 clones, with 94% occurring once and the leading ten covering about 0.63%. This CDR3 is built from 14 residues. Germline loops: CDR1 LGHNT, CDR2 FRNRAP. V gave up 2 bases and J gave up 4 bases; unmatched junction bases: 4. J is TRBJ1-2 and V is TRBV12-5; TRBD1 agrees at 7 bases. This TCR was sampled from a woman younger than 30 in good health and CMV-seronegative. Sequencing was done on a sample of PBMCs. Written as DNA, the CDR3 is TGTGCTAGTGGTTTGATTGGGACAGTCTATGGCTACACCTTC. Translated: CASGLIGTVYGYTF.